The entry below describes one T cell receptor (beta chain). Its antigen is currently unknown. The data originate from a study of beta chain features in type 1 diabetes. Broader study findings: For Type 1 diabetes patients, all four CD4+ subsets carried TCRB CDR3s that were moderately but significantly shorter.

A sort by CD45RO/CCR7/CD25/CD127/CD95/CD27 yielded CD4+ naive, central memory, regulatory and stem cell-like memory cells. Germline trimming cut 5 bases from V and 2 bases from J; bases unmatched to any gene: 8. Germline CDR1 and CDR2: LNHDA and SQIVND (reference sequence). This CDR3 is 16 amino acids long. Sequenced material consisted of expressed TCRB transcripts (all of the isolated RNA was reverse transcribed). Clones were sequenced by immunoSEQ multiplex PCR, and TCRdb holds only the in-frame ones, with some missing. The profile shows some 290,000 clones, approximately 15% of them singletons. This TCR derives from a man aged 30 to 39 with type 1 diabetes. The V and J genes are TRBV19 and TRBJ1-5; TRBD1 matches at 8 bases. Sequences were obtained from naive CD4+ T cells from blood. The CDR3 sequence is CASSATGDIGNQPQHF. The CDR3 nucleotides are TGTGCCAGTAGTGCGACAGGGGATATCGGCAATCAGCCCCAGCATTTT.